Presented here are 15 T cell receptor beta chains from one specimen sequenced in a study of blood T cell repertoires in COVID-19. Sequenced by immunoSEQ multiplex PCR; TCRdb stores in-frame clones only, minus some. Here the sample spans around 300,000 clones, roughly nine tenths being singletons. The sequencing sample was made of peripheral blood. The receptors originated from a woman aged 40-49 years who had recovered from COVID-19.

The chain links TRBV4-1 to TRBJ1-1; D is possibly TRBD1 (5 bases). V was cut by 3 bases and J by 7 bases, with 15 bases left in between. This CDR3 is built from 14 residues. Looked up from germline, CDR1 is MGHRA and CDR2 is YSYEKL. The CDR3 DNA reads as TGCGCCAGCAGCCAGATAGGGGCCGGTATTGAAGCTTTCTTT. Amino acid sequence: CASSQIGAGIEAFF.

This sequence joins TRBV10-3 and TRBJ2-1, with D perhaps TRBD2 (6 bases). The germline gives CDR1 ENHRY, CDR2 SYGVKD. The V end was cut by 6 bases, the J end by 4 bases, with 16 bases between. The length of the CDR3 is 15 residues. CDR3 protein: CAISQHRDSYNEQFF. The DNA of the CDR3 is TGTGCCATCAGCCAACACCGGGACTCTTACAATGAGCAGTTCTTC.

The V and J genes are TRBV9 and TRBJ2-2; D is unresolved. The CDR3 is 16 residues long. Germline V gene data show CDR1 as SGDLS and CDR2 as YYNGEE. Trimming removed 0 bases at V and 0 bases at J, with 9 bases between. The DNA of the CDR3 is TGTGCCAGCAGCGTAGGTCCAGCGCCGAACACCGGGGAGCTGTTTTTT. Residues: CASSVGPAPNTGELFF.

V usage is TRBV28 and J usage is TRBJ1-5; no clear D gene. The CDR3 is 14 amino acids. Per the germline V gene, CDR1 is MDHEN and CDR2 is SYDVKM. V lost 5 bases, J lost 4 bases, and 12 bases lay in between. The chain's CDR3 is CASSLTSNNQPQHF. DNA for the CDR3: TGTGCCAGCAGTCTAACTTCCAATAATCAGCCCCAGCATTTT.

This clone is a singleton in its sample. The chain has TRBV29-1 and TRBJ2-5; D is unclear. This CDR3 has 12 residues. Trimming pared 4 bases from V and 5 bases from J, leaving 11 bases between. Germline CDR1 and CDR2: SQVTM and ANQGSEA. The CDR3 is CSVGHSPETQYF. The CDR3 DNA reads as TGCAGCGTTGGGCATTCCCCCGAGACCCAGTACTTC.

The CDR3, as DNA: TGTGCCAGCAACCGACAGGGGAAGAGGGGCTACACCTTC. This sequence encodes CASNRQGKRGYTF. The chain has TRBV5-4 and TRBJ1-2; 8 bases match TRBD1. The CDR3 sequence is 13 residues long. J lost 8 bases, V lost 6 bases, and 9 bases had no gene match. Germline V gene data show CDR1 as SGHNT and CDR2 as YYREEE (reference sequence).

The chain recombines TRBV7-9 with TRBJ1-3, with D uncertain. The CDR3 loop spans 14 amino acids. Germline V CDR1 and CDR2: SEHNR, FQNEAQ (reference sequence). Trimming took 3 bases from V and 2 from J, leaving 8 bases between them. The CDR3 nucleotides read TGTGCCAGCAGCTTGTATGCAGCTGGAAACACCATATATTTT. Translation gives CASSLYAAGNTIYF. The full variable domain, rest sourced from reference TRBV7-9 and TRBJ1-3, is DTGVSQNPRHKITKRGQNVTFRCDPISEHNRLYWYRQTLGQGPEFLTYFQNEAQLEKSRLLSDRFSAERPKGSFSTLEIQRTEQGDSAMYLCASSLYAAGNTIYFGEGSWLTVV.

The J gene is TRBJ2-1, the V gene TRBV10-3, with a possible D match to TRBD2 (5 bases). The CDR3 has 15 amino acids. The germline V and J ends were trimmed by 6 bases and 7 bases, with 19 bases remaining between them. CDR1 and CDR2 from the germline V gene are ENHRY and SYGVKD. The CDR3: CAIRSSEGVANEQFF. CDR3 in DNA: TGTGCCATCAGAAGTTCAGAGGGTGTGGCGAATGAGCAGTTCTTC.

This chain connects TRBV5-8 to TRBJ2-1; 9 bases match TRBD1. Germline V CDR1 and CDR2: SGHTS, YDEGEE. The length of the CDR3 is 16 residues. Trimming at V came to 2 bases and at J to 4 bases, leaving 7 bases not matched to a gene. The CDR3 loop is CASSFRRDRDYNEQFF. The CDR3 coding sequence is TGTGCCAGCAGCTTCCGCCGGGACAGGGATTACAATGAGCAGTTCTTC.

V is TRBV6-5 and J is TRBJ2-5, with a weak D call TRBD1 (6 bases). V was shortened by 6 bases and J by 5 bases, with 13 bases between the two germline ends. The CDR3 is 13 amino acids. Germline loops: CDR1 MNHEY, CDR2 SVGAGI. This CDR3 reads CASRIGGVETQYF. The CDR3 DNA reads as TGTGCCAGCAGGATAGGGGGTGTGGAGACCCAGTACTTC.

The chain carries TRBV5-1 and TRBJ2-3; TRBD2 matches at 9 bases. The germline gives CDR1 SGHRS, CDR2 YFSETQ. The CDR3 extends over 16 amino acids. V lost 4 bases and J lost 7; bases outside the gene matches: 13. The CDR3 here is CASSETTSGTANTQYF. CDR3 DNA sequence: TGCGCCAGCAGCGAGACGACTAGCGGCACCGCCAATACGCAGTATTTT.

J is TRBJ2-7 and V is TRBV7-6, with 9 positions matching TRBD2. CDR1 SGHVS and CDR2 FNYEAQ come from the germline V gene. This CDR3 is 15 amino acids long. With V trimmed by 4 bases and J by 0 bases, 4 bases remained unmatched. CDR3 protein: CASSYGLANSYEQYF. DNA of the CDR3: TGTGCCAGCAGCTACGGACTAGCGAACTCCTACGAGCAGTACTTC.

The V call is TRBV18, the J call TRBJ1-4; TRBD1 agrees at 12 bases. The CDR3 consists of 21 residues. With 3 bases clipped from V and 7 bases from J, the junction kept 21 bases outside the gene matches. Germline V lookup: CDR1 KGHSH, CDR2 LQKENI. The CDR3 nucleotides are TGTGCCAGCTCACCCTTAGACAAAGACCGGGACAGGGGGCGCGTCGGTGAAAAACTGTTTTTT. This sequence encodes CASSPLDKDRDRGRVGEKLFF.

The rearrangement links TRBV3-1 (or the pseudogene TRBV3-2) to TRBJ2-1; 8 nucleotides align to TRBD2. CDR3 length: 15 residues. V lost 4 bases and J lost 4; bases outside the gene matches: 6. Germline assignment: CDR1 LGHDT and CDR2 YNNKEL (reference sequence). The CDR3, as DNA: TGTGCCAGCAGCCGGAGCGGGAGAGTTTACAATGAGCAGTTCTTC. Amino acids: CASSRSGRVYNEQFF.

This sequence joins TRBV30 and TRBJ1-3; a possible D gene is TRBD1 (5 bases). The CDR3 covers 19 residues. Trimming took off 0 bases at V and 0 bases at J, with 21 bases between the two ends. Germline-derived CDR1 and CDR2 are GTSNPN and SVGIG (reference sequence). DNA for the CDR3: TGTGCCTGGAGTGTAACAAAGCTATCGACAGCGATCTCTGGAAACACCATATATTTT. This encodes CAWSVTKLSTAISGNTIYF. The entire variable domain, with the rest obtained from reference TRBV30 and TRBJ1-3, is as follows: SQTIHQWPATLVQPVGSPLSLECTVEGTSNPNLYWYRQAAGRGLQLLFYSVGIGQISSEVPQNLSASRPQDRQFILSSKKLLLSDSGFYLCAWSVTKLSTAISGNTIYFGEGSWLTVV.